The 8 T cell receptor beta chains below were found in one sample sequenced in a study of STAT5B mutations in CD4+ large granular lymphocyte leukemia (dated by TCRdb to between 2021 and 2024). Libraries were constructed by the immunoSEQ multiplex PCR assay. The source is immuneACCESS, and TCRdb retained only in-frame sequences with V and J called. Part of the clones is not carried over; for the studies checked, unresolved V genes explain less than half of this, and the remainder is unexplained. The sample has 20,000 to 25,000 clones on record, approximately 70% of them singletons. The top ten clones comprise around 30% of the sample. The sample taken for sequencing was CD4+ T cells from blood buffy coats. The source of these receptors is a human donor in good health.

This clone is termed medium-sized. The rearrangement uses TRBV12-5 and TRBJ1-2; 7 bases map to TRBD1. The CDR3 runs 14 residues. Per germline, CDR1 LGHNT and CDR2 FRNRAP. The V gene end was trimmed by 3 bases and the J gene end by 9 bases; junction bases not matched to a gene: 10. CDR3: CASGFTPGTVSYTF. The CDR3 DNA follows: TGTGCTAGTGGTTTCACCCCCGGGACAGTCAGCTACACCTTC. The full variable domain, in which reference TRBV12-5 and TRBJ1-2 provide the parts outside the CDR3, is DARVTQTPRHKVTEMGQEVTMRCQPILGHNTVFWYRQTMMQGLELLAYFRNRAPLDDSGMPKDRFSAEMPDATLATLKIQPSEPRDSAVYFCASGFTPGTVSYTFGSGTRLTVV.

V and J are TRBV27 and TRBJ2-2, with 9 bases identical to TRBD2. Germline V CDR1 and CDR2: MNHEY, SMNVEV (reference sequence). The V segment lost 2 bases and the J segment 7 bases; nucleotides outside the gene matches: 11. This CDR3 spans 17 amino acids. CDR3 sequence reads: CASSLRRLAGDHGELFF. In DNA, the CDR3 is TGTGCCAGCAGTTTACGGAGATTAGCGGGAGATCACGGGGAGCTGTTTTTT.

V and J are TRBV7-2 and TRBJ2-7; 7 bases are shared with TRBD1. CDR3 length: 14 residues. J lost 2 bases, V lost 5 bases, and 6 bases had no gene match. Germline CDR1 reads SGHTA; CDR2 reads FQGNSA. CDR3 sequence reads: CASSQRTGPYEQYF. The CDR3 region has the DNA TGTGCCAGCAGCCAGAGGACAGGCCCCTACGAGCAGTACTTC.

Sample share makes this clone hyperexpanded. The gene calls are TRBV11-1 and TRBJ1-1; D gene ambiguous. V lost 8 bases and J 1 base, leaving 5 bases between the germline ends. Germline loops: CDR1 SGHAT, CDR2 FQDESV (reference sequence). The CDR3 spans 11 residues. CDR3 region: CASATNTEAFF. Here the CDR3 DNA reads TGTGCCAGCGCAACGAACACTGAAGCTTTCTTT.

The chain couples TRBV9 to TRBJ2-5; the D gene is possibly TRBD1 (6 bases). The germline V gene has CDR1 SGDLS and CDR2 YYNGEE. There are 14 residues in the CDR3. With 2 bases removed from V and 4 bases from J, the gap between germline ends came to 12 bases. The chain's CDR3 is CASSVLQGSETQYF. The CDR3 coding sequence is TGTGCCAGCAGCGTCCTACAGGGTTCAGAGACCCAGTACTTC.

This clone turned up a few times. The gene calls are TRBV2 and TRBJ1-2; D not resolved. The V gene lost 2 bases and the J gene lost 5 bases, with 15 bases spanning the gap. Germline V CDR1 and CDR2: SNHLY, FYNNEI. CDR3 size: 15 residues. DNA for the CDR3: TGTGCCAGCAGTGAATTTCGTCAGGCCAGTTATGGCTACACCTTC. This encodes CASSEFRQASYGYTF.

This chain uses TRBV9 with TRBJ2-3; perhaps TRBD1 as D (5 bases). From germline, CDR1 is SGDLS and CDR2 YYNGEE. V was shortened by 0 bases and J by 1 base, with 9 bases between the two germline ends. The CDR3 loop spans 15 amino acids. CDR3 region: CASSVEGLRTDTQYF. CDR3 in DNA: TGTGCCAGCAGCGTAGAGGGGCTACGCACAGATACGCAGTATTTT.

This rearrangement joins TRBV10-3 to TRBJ1-1; D might be TRBD1 (5 bases). Germline lookup yields CDR1 ENHRY and CDR2 SYGVKD. This CDR3 spans 15 amino acids. V was pared by 0 bases and J by 8 bases, with 16 bases between. CDR3: CAISESPAGGMEAFF. Written as DNA, the CDR3 is TGTGCCATCAGTGAGTCCCCTGCGGGGGGAATGGAAGCTTTCTTT.